The 4 T cell receptor beta chains listed next were all sequenced from one sample in a study of blood T cell repertoires in COVID-19. The data were produced by immunoSEQ multiplex PCR, yet TCRdb's version contains in-frame clones alone and is incomplete. Of more than 100,000 clones listed, around 82% are singletons. Source material: peripheral blood. Receptor source: a man aged 55 to 70 with acute or convalescent COVID-19.

This chain's CDR3 is CASSVAPSGSIYEQYF. For the CDR3, the DNA is TGTGCCAGCAGCGTAGCGCCTAGCGGGAGTATCTACGAGCAGTACTTC. The gene calls are TRBV9 and TRBJ2-7, with 10 bases lining up with TRBD2. CDR1 and CDR2 from the germline V gene are SGDLS and YYNGEE. The CDR3 has 16 residues. J gave up 3 bases and V 0 bases, and 6 bases lay outside the gene matches.

This clone was counted only a few times. The chain has TRBV2 and TRBJ2-3, with D hard to call. Trimming left V 0 bases short and J 5 bases short, with 3 bases between. CDR1 is SNHLY, CDR2 FYNNEI, per germline. This CDR3 region has 12 residues. The CDR3 region is CASSEARDTQYF. The CDR3 DNA follows: TGTGCCAGCAGTGAAGCGAGAGATACGCAGTATTTT.

This clone was counted a single time. The rearrangement joins TRBV28 to TRBJ1-2; TRBD1 is a possible D gene (5 bases). The CDR3 is made up of 18 amino acids. The V and J ends lost 0 bases and 4 bases respectively, with 21 bases between them. The germline gives CDR1 MDHEN, CDR2 SYDVKM. This CDR3 is CASSLWSGGGATTYGYTF. Written as DNA, the CDR3 is TGTGCCAGCAGTTTATGGTCAGGTGGAGGGGCCACTACCTATGGCTACACCTTC.

This clone has just a few counts. This specimen includes other DNA sequences encoding the same CDR3. The chain recombines TRBV9 with TRBJ1-1; TRBD1 aligns across 8 bases. The CDR3 runs to 14 residues. V shed 2 bases, J shed 5 bases, and the junction held 5 bases outside the gene matches. Germline CDR1 and CDR2: SGDLS and YYNGEE. The DNA of the CDR3 is TGTGCCAGCAGCGTCAGGGGGCTGGGAACTGAAGCTTTCTTT. This sequence encodes CASSVRGLGTEAFF.